Listed below are T cell receptor beta chains from one sample, sequenced in a study of blood T cell repertoires in COVID-19. Assay: immunoSEQ multiplex PCR; the TCRdb copy retains only in-frame clones and omits some. The table has about 210,000 clones, approximately 81% seen once. The sequenced sample was PBMCs or T cells enriched from blood (not recorded which). The receptors here all came from a woman in her 50s with acute COVID-19. CDR3s include the opening cysteine and the closing phenylalanine or tryptophan. The D gene is left open where the match is weak. Clone size is given for some rows only: seen once, a few or many times, or a class if the clone is expanded.

v_call	j_call	d_call	clone_size	cdr3_nt	cdr3_aa
TRBV10-3	TRBJ2-7	NA	few	TGTGCCATCAGTGAAGGACAGCCAGCCTACGAGCAGTACTTC	CAISEGQPAYEQYF
TRBV30	TRBJ1-4	NA	NA	TGTGCCTGGAGAGGCGGGCGGGCCTTTAATGAAAAACTGTTTTTT	CAWRGGRAFNEKLFF
TRBV19	TRBJ2-1	NA	NA	TGTGCCAGTCGAACTAGCTTCAGCTCCTACAATGAGCAGTTCTTC	CASRTSFSSYNEQFF
TRBV19	TRBJ1-2	TRBD1	NA	TGTGCCAGTAGCTGGACAGGGGCTAACTATGGCTACACCTTC	CASSWTGANYGYTF
TRBV9	TRBJ2-2	TRBD2	NA	TGTGCCAGCAGCCCCCAAAGACGAGCGGGAGAGTTAGACGGGGAGCTGTTTTTT	CASSPQRRAGELDGELFF
TRBV7-9	TRBJ2-1	TRBD2	NA	TGTGCCAGCAGCGCCGCGGGAGTCAACTACAATGAGCAGTTCTTC	CASSAAGVNYNEQFF
TRBV25-1	TRBJ1-6	NA	few	TGTGCCACCAGTGGGGAGGTGAGGTATAATTCACCCCTCCACTTT	CATSGEVRYNSPLHF
TRBV5-6	TRBJ2-2	NA	NA	TGTGCCAGCAGCCTCCCCCAGGGTGCCGGGGAGCTGTTTTTT	CASSLPQGAGELFF
TRBV7-9	TRBJ2-7	NA	NA	TGTGCCAGCAGCTTAGGTCCCTATTACGAGCAGTACTTC	CASSLGPYYEQYF
TRBV7-3	TRBJ2-7	TRBD2	NA	TGTGCCAGCAGCCAGACCGGGACTAGCGGTTTGCTATCCTCCTACGAGCAGTACTTC	CASSQTGTSGLLSSYEQYF
TRBV6-4	TRBJ2-1	TRBD1	NA	TGTGCCAGCAGTTTGACAGGGGGCAAAAATGAGCAGTTCTTC	CASSLTGGKNEQFF
TRBV7-9	TRBJ2-3	NA	NA	TGTGCCAGCAGCTTAACCTCCTTAGGCACAGATACGCAGTATTTT	CASSLTSLGTDTQYF
TRBV5-6	TRBJ2-5	NA	NA	TGTGCCAGCAGCTTGGAGGGAATTGGCGGGATCGAGACCCAGTACTTC	CASSLEGIGGIETQYF
TRBV7-8	TRBJ2-7	TRBD1	NA	TGTGCCAGCAGCCCAGGGGGAGCCCCGCCCGAGCAGTACTTC	CASSPGGAPPEQYF
TRBV5-5	TRBJ1-5	NA	once	TGTGCCAGCAGCTTGGACCTTGCAGGGCGTTTAGGCAATCAGCCCCAGCATTTT	CASSLDLAGRLGNQPQHF
TRBV18	TRBJ2-5	TRBD1	NA	TGTGCCAGCTCCCCGGGACAGGGACGCGAGACCCAGTACTTC	CASSPGQGRETQYF
TRBV6-5	TRBJ2-3	NA	NA	TGTGCCAGCAGGCCTGCGAGCCGAGATACGCAGTATTTT	CASRPASRDTQYF
TRBV4-1	TRBJ2-2	NA	NA	TGCGCCAGCAGCCAAGACGAACCTCAGGCTGCGAACACCGGGGAGCTGTTTTTT	CASSQDEPQAANTGELFF
TRBV28	TRBJ2-1	NA	NA	TGTGCCAGCAGCCTGACAAACAATGAGCAGTTCTTC	CASSLTNNEQFF
TRBV6-5	TRBJ1-4	NA	NA	TGTGCCAGCAGGAGGAAAGCAACTAATGAAAAACTGTTTTTT	CASRRKATNEKLFF
TRBV27	TRBJ2-1	TRBD2	few	TGTGCCAGCAGTCCAACCAAGCGGGGGAGGTCCTACAATGAGCAGTTCTTC	CASSPTKRGRSYNEQFF
TRBV7-2	TRBJ2-1	TRBD2	NA	TGTGCCAGCAGCTCGTTAGCGGGAAAGAATGAGCAGTTCTTC	CASSSLAGKNEQFF
TRBV7-2	TRBJ1-4	TRBD1	NA	TGTGCCAGCAGCACACAGGGGATGGCTGAAAAACTGTTTTTT	CASSTQGMAEKLFF
TRBV28	TRBJ1-3	NA	NA	TGTGCCAGCATCCCCTCGCTGGGCACAAGCACTGGAAACACCATATATTTT	CASIPSLGTSTGNTIYF
TRBV13	TRBJ2-5	TRBD2	NA	TGTGCCAGCAGCAACTGGGAGGGGACCCAGTACTTC	CASSNWEGTQYF
TRBV20-1	TRBJ2-7	NA	once	TGCAGTGCGAGTCAGGGGAACGAGCAGTACTTC	CSASQGNEQYF
TRBV19	TRBJ1-2	NA	NA	TGTGCCAGTTCCCTAAGTGGTAACTATGGCTACACCTTC	CASSLSGNYGYTF
TRBV7-2	TRBJ2-7	TRBD2	NA	TGTGCCAGCAGCTCCAAACCTAGAGCGGGAGGGCCGAAGCAGTACTTC	CASSSKPRAGGPKQYF
TRBV5-1	TRBJ2-3	NA	once	TGCGCCAGCAGCACCGGAGGACAGTTCACAGATACGCAGTATTTT	CASSTGGQFTDTQYF
TRBV11-3	TRBJ2-2	NA	NA	TGTGCCAGCAGCAACCCCGCCGGGTCGTCGGGCACCGGGGAGCTGTTTTTT	CASSNPAGSSGTGELFF
TRBV29-1	TRBJ2-5	NA	NA	TGCAGCGTTGCGGGGGTAGGAGAGACCCAGTACTTC	CSVAGVGETQYF
TRBV29-1	TRBJ2-7	NA	NA	TGCAGCGTTGCAAAGGCGGTTTCCTACGAGCAGTACTTC	CSVAKAVSYEQYF
TRBV28	TRBJ1-1	TRBD1	NA	TGTGCCAGCAGTGGACAGGCCCCTCTTGCGGCTTTCTTT	CASSGQAPLAAFF
TRBV3-1/TRBV3-2	TRBJ2-1	TRBD2	few	TGTGCCAGCAGCCAAGCCTCGGGAGGCCCACCGAAGCAGTTCTTC	CASSQASGGPPKQFF
TRBV2	TRBJ2-1	NA	NA	TGTGCCAGCAGAGCCACCTTTTTAAATCATGAGCAGTTCTTC	CASRATFLNHEQFF
TRBV7-2	TRBJ2-5	TRBD2	NA	TGTGCCAGCAGCCCCGGGACTAGCGGAACGGAGACCCAGTACTTC	CASSPGTSGTETQYF
TRBV18	TRBJ1-4	NA	NA	TGTGCCAGCTCACTCGGTTTATTATCAACTAATGAAAAACTGTTTTTT	CASSLGLLSTNEKLFF
TRBV28	TRBJ2-5	NA	NA	TGTGCCAGCAGTTTTATCGAGACCCAGTACTTC	CASSFIETQYF
TRBV7-9	TRBJ1-1	TRBD1	NA	TGTGCCAGCAGCAATACAGGGGTTCGGAACACTGAAGCTTTCTTT	CASSNTGVRNTEAFF
TRBV28	TRBJ2-1	NA	NA	TGTGCCAGCAGGGTACAGGGCAATGAGCAGTTCTTC	CASRVQGNEQFF
TRBV21-1	TRBJ2-7	NA	NA	TGTGCCAGCAGCAATAGCTCCTACGAGCAGTACTTC	CASSNSSYEQYF
TRBV24-1	TRBJ2-3	TRBD1	NA	TGTGCCACCGGGGAGGACAGGGGGCCGGCAGATACGCAGTATTTT	CATGEDRGPADTQYF
TRBV2	TRBJ1-4	NA	NA	TGTGCCAGCAAATTCGGCGGTGAAAAACTGTTTTTT	CASKFGGEKLFF
TRBV2	TRBJ1-3	TRBD1	few	TGTGCCAGCAGTGACAGACAGGGGAGAAACACCATATATTTT	CASSDRQGRNTIYF
TRBV9	TRBJ1-3	NA	NA	TGTGCCAGCAGCGGGGGCACGGGGGCTGGAAACACCATATATTTT	CASSGGTGAGNTIYF
TRBV3-1/TRBV3-2	TRBJ2-5	NA	NA	TGTGCCAGCAGCCGAACAGGCTTCGGGGAGACCCAGTACTTC	CASSRTGFGETQYF
TRBV28	TRBJ2-7	TRBD1	few	TGTGCCAGCAGTTTATCCCGGACAGGTTCCTACGAGCAGTACTTC	CASSLSRTGSYEQYF
TRBV5-4	TRBJ2-3	TRBD2	once	TGTGCCAGCTCCCTAGCGGGAGGCGCAGATACGCAGTATTTT	CASSLAGGADTQYF
TRBV5-1	TRBJ2-7	TRBD1	once	TGCGCCAGCAGCTTGTCTAGTTTCGCGGGACAGGGGGGTAACGAGCAGTACTTC	CASSLSSFAGQGGNEQYF
TRBV9	TRBJ2-1	NA	NA	TGTGCCAGCAGCGTAGCAAATGAGCAGTTCTTC	CASSVANEQFF
TRBV28	TRBJ2-7	NA	NA	TGTGCCAGCCGCTTACTACGACAGTCAATAGGCTCCTACGAGCAGTACTTC	CASRLLRQSIGSYEQYF
TRBV24-1	TRBJ1-2	NA	NA	TGTGCCACCAGTGACGCCCGGGTGACCCTCAACTATGGCTACACCTTC	CATSDARVTLNYGYTF